This is a list of T cell receptor beta chains from one sample in a study of blood T cell repertoires in COVID-19. Some clones are missing from TCRdb's copy, which holds only in-frame ones; the method was immunoSEQ multiplex PCR. The data show about 50,000 clones, more than 80% seen once. The sequencing sample was made of peripheral blood. The receptors derive from a human donor in a cohort sampled during active COVID-19. CDR3s include the opening cysteine and the closing phenylalanine or tryptophan. Fields, in order: clone size, D gene, J gene, V gene, CDR3 DNA, CDR3 protein. The D gene is left open where the match is weak. Not all rows give a size; the values are once, few, many and, for expanded clones, a class.

size: .; D: TRBD1; J: TRBJ1-1; V: TRBV30; DNA: TGTGCCTGGAGCCGGGACAGGCTGAACACTGAAGCTTTCTTT; CDR3: CAWSRDRLNTEAFF
size: .; D: .; J: TRBJ1-1; V: TRBV2; DNA: TGTGCCAGCAATTGGAGGAACACTGAAGCTTTCTTT; CDR3: CASNWRNTEAFF
size: .; D: TRBD1; J: TRBJ2-2; V: TRBV30; DNA: TGTGCCTGGAGTGTAGGGACAGGGGGCAACACCGGGGAGCTGTTTTTT; CDR3: CAWSVGTGGNTGELFF
size: .; D: .; J: TRBJ1-3; V: TRBV5-1; DNA: TGCGCCAGCAGCGGGGGAGGCTCTGGAAACACCATATATTTT; CDR3: CASSGGGSGNTIYF
size: .; D: .; J: TRBJ2-2; V: TRBV24-1; DNA: TGTGCCACCAGTGCGGGGTTGCCGGGATCCGGGGAGCTGTTTTTT; CDR3: CATSAGLPGSGELFF
size: once; D: TRBD1; J: TRBJ1-4; V: TRBV10-2; DNA: TGCGCCAGCAGTGGGACAGGGTATAAGAATGAAAAACTGTTTTTT; CDR3: CASSGTGYKNEKLFF
size: .; D: TRBD2; J: TRBJ2-1; V: TRBV7-3; DNA: TGTGCCAGCAGCCCTGGGGCGGGGGGGCTCAATGAGCAGTTCTTC; CDR3: CASSPGAGGLNEQFF
size: .; D: TRBD1; J: TRBJ2-3; V: TRBV9; DNA: TGTGCCAGCAGCGTAGAGGGACAGGGTGCGACAGATACGCAGTATTTT; CDR3: CASSVEGQGATDTQYF
size: .; D: TRBD2; J: TRBJ2-5; V: TRBV5-1; DNA: TGCGCCAGCAGACCAGGACTAGCGGGACAAGAGACCCAGTACTTC; CDR3: CASRPGLAGQETQYF
size: .; D: .; J: TRBJ2-7; V: TRBV14; DNA: TGTGCCAGCAGCCAAGAATGGAGGGACGAGCAGTACTTC; CDR3: CASSQEWRDEQYF
size: .; D: TRBD1; J: TRBJ1-4; V: TRBV4-1; DNA: TGCGCCAGCAGCCAAGGACAGGGTTTTGAAAAACTGTTTTTT; CDR3: CASSQGQGFEKLFF
size: .; D: .; J: TRBJ1-5; V: TRBV7-8; DNA: TGTGCCAGCAGCTTATCCCAGTATAGCAATCAGCCCCAGCATTTT; CDR3: CASSLSQYSNQPQHF
size: once; D: TRBD1; J: TRBJ1-3; V: TRBV2; DNA: TGTGCCAGCAGTGAAGCGGGGACAGGATGGTTGTCTGGAAACACCATATATTTT; CDR3: CASSEAGTGWLSGNTIYF
size: .; D: .; J: TRBJ1-5; V: TRBV6-2/TRBV6-3; DNA: TGTGCCAGCAGTTCCAGGCGAGGGTTGCAGCCCCAGCATTTT; CDR3: CASSSRRGLQPQHF
size: .; D: .; J: TRBJ1-2; V: TRBV30; DNA: TGTGCCTGGAGCGCCCGGGCGGGACTCTTTTATGGCTACACCTTC; CDR3: CAWSARAGLFYGYTF
size: once; D: TRBD2; J: TRBJ2-5; V: TRBV19; DNA: TGTGCCAGTAGTTGGACTAGCGGGGTCCAAGAGACCCAGTACTTC; CDR3: CASSWTSGVQETQYF
size: .; D: .; J: TRBJ2-3; V: TRBV30; DNA: TGTGCCTGGACGACACGTAGCACAGATACGCAGTATTTT; CDR3: CAWTTRSTDTQYF
size: .; D: TRBD2; J: TRBJ2-5; V: TRBV5-1; DNA: TGCGCCAGCAGATTGACTAGCGGGGGCCTCATGGCCCAGTACTTC; CDR3: CASRLTSGGLMAQYF
size: .; D: TRBD1; J: TRBJ1-2; V: TRBV6-2/TRBV6-3; DNA: TGTGCCAGCAGTTACTCCAGGGACAGGGGCGGTGGCTACACCTTC; CDR3: CASSYSRDRGGGYTF
size: .; D: .; J: TRBJ2-7; V: TRBV5-5; DNA: TGTGCCAGCAGCTTGGTGTCCCGCACAGAGCAGTACTTC; CDR3: CASSLVSRTEQYF
size: .; D: TRBD1; J: TRBJ1-4; V: TRBV30; DNA: TGTGCCTGGAGTGGGCAGGGGGCGCGTGAAAAACTGTTTTTT; CDR3: CAWSGQGAREKLFF
size: .; D: TRBD1; J: TRBJ2-2; V: TRBV4-3; DNA: TGCGCCAGCAGCCAAGATGTCAAGGGGGCCAACACCGGGGAGCTGTTTTTT; CDR3: CASSQDVKGANTGELFF
size: .; D: .; J: TRBJ1-2; V: TRBV3-1/TRBV3-2; DNA: TGTGCCAGCAGCCAAGATACATCAGGGGGCTACACCTTC; CDR3: CASSQDTSGGYTF
size: .; D: .; J: TRBJ1-5; V: TRBV6-2/TRBV6-3; DNA: TGTGCCAGCAGTCCCGCCGGGGGGGTAGACAATCAGCCCCAGCATTTT; CDR3: CASSPAGGVDNQPQHF
size: few; D: .; J: TRBJ1-2; V: TRBV6-2/TRBV6-3; DNA: TGTGCCAGCAGTCCCCAGGAGGCCCTAAACTATGGCTACACCTTC; CDR3: CASSPQEALNYGYTF
size: .; D: .; J: TRBJ1-4; V: TRBV5-3; DNA: TGTGCCAGAAGCTTGAGTGTTGGGGGGTCTAATGAAAAACTGTTTTTT; CDR3: CARSLSVGGSNEKLFF
size: .; D: TRBD2; J: TRBJ2-5; V: TRBV11-3; DNA: TGTGCCAGCAGCTCGGGACTAGCGGGGGGGTCAGAGACCCAGTACTTC; CDR3: CASSSGLAGGSETQYF
size: .; D: .; J: TRBJ1-2; V: TRBV3-1/TRBV3-2; DNA: TGTGCCAGCAGCCGACAGCACTATGGCTACACCTTC; CDR3: CASSRQHYGYTF
size: .; D: TRBD1; J: TRBJ2-5; V: TRBV6-5; DNA: TGTGCCAGCAGTTACTCGGGACAGGGACAGGGGGAGACCCAGTACTTC; CDR3: CASSYSGQGQGETQYF
size: once; D: TRBD2; J: TRBJ2-1; V: TRBV5-5; DNA: TGTGCCAGCAGCTTAGATAGAAGCGGGGCCGCCTACAATGAGCAGTTCTTC; CDR3: CASSLDRSGAAYNEQFF
size: few; D: TRBD1; J: TRBJ1-5; V: TRBV5-3; DNA: TGTGCCAGAAGCTTGGTGACAGGGGGTCGTGATCAGCCCCAGCATTTT; CDR3: CARSLVTGGRDQPQHF
size: .; D: TRBD2; J: TRBJ2-1; V: TRBV6-6; DNA: TGTGCCAGCAGTTCCCTGGCGGGGGGGCTTTATGAGCAGTTCTTC; CDR3: CASSSLAGGLYEQFF
size: .; D: TRBD2; J: TRBJ2-3; V: TRBV4-1; DNA: TGCGCCAGCAGCCCACTAGCGCTTCTGGATACGCAGTATTTT; CDR3: CASSPLALLDTQYF